This T cell receptor beta chain was identified during a study of cytomegalovirus exposure and HLA in healthy donors. V gave up 4 bases and J gave up 7 bases; unmatched junction bases: 9. The CDR3 is 15 amino acids. The germline V gene has CDR1 SGHRS and CDR2 YFSETQ. Broader study findings: Upon later analysis, HLA-associated TCR beta chains proved more clonally expanded than other, equally common chains.

PCR involved 60 Vbeta and 13 Jbeta primers. The table came from immunoSEQ multiplex PCR; TCRdb's copy has only in-frame clones and leaves some out. Of about 190,000 clones listed, roughly 77% were seen once; the top ten hold approximately 4.6%. In the case of this clone: Its target is unknown.

The clonotype comes from a man aged 25-40 years in good health and CMV-seropositive. The specimen sequenced was PBMCs. This chain joins TRBV5-1 and TRBJ2-3; 10 bases are shared with TRBD2. The CDR3 is CASSPPSGGTNTQYF. The CDR3 DNA reads as TGCGCCAGCAGCCCGCCTAGCGGGGGAACAAATACGCAGTATTTT.